The rows below give T cell receptor beta chains drawn from one sample of a study of shared clonotypes between healthy human individuals. Here immunoSEQ multiplex PCR was the method, and the copy in TCRdb shows in-frame clones only, minus some. The sample includes 2,500,000 or so clones, around nine tenths of them seen just once. Sequencing was performed on naive CD4+ T cells sorted from blood. The receptor source for this set is a man between 18 and 29 years old in good health. Both conserved end residues are part of each CDR3. D genes are given only for firm matches. Size is omitted from some rows. Given values are once, few, many or a class for expanded clones.

NA TRBJ2-1 TRBD2 TRBV7-9 TGTGCCAGCAGCTCTAGCGGGGGGGCGAACAATGAGCAGTTCTTC CASSSSGGANNEQFF
NA TRBJ1-2 TRBD1 TRBV19 TGTGCCAGTAGTATAACGAATTTGGGACAGGGCATCTATGGCTACACCTTC CASSITNLGQGIYGYTF
NA TRBJ2-7 TRBD1 TRBV6-1 TGTGCCAGCAGTGCCCCTGCAGGGGGCTACGAGCAGTACTTC CASSAPAGGYEQYF
NA TRBJ2-5 NA TRBV20-1 TGCAGTGCTAGTGGCCAAGAGACCCAGTACTTC CSASGQETQYF
few TRBJ1-5 NA TRBV28 TGTGCCAGCAGTGGACGGGGGCAGCCCCAGCATTTT CASSGRGQPQHF
NA TRBJ2-3 NA TRBV5-6 TGTGCCAGCAGCTGGAGGCAGGTTGTTAGCACAGATACGCAGTATTTT CASSWRQVVSTDTQYF
NA TRBJ2-3 NA TRBV5-4 TGTGCCAGCCATCCCGCTAGCAGTCTAACAGATACGCAGTATTTT CASHPASSLTDTQYF
NA TRBJ2-1 NA TRBV2 TGTGCCAGCGTAGCTAATGAGCAGTTCTTC CASVANEQFF
NA TRBJ1-3 TRBD1 TRBV5-5 TGTGCCAGCAGCGCTACAGGGGGCTATGGAAACACCATATATTTT CASSATGGYGNTIYF
NA TRBJ2-7 NA TRBV11-1 TGTGCCAGCAGAAGACAGGCCCAGGACTACGAGCAGTACTTC CASRRQAQDYEQYF
NA TRBJ1-5 NA TRBV10-2 TGCGCCAGCGACAGTAGCAATCAGCCCCAGCATTTT CASDSSNQPQHF
NA TRBJ2-5 TRBD2 TRBV6-6 TGTGCCAGCAGTTTGGGGACTAGCGGCTACCAAGAGACCCAGTACTTC CASSLGTSGYQETQYF
once TRBJ2-7 TRBD2 TRBV6-5 TGTGCCAGCAGTTATGCGGCGGGAGCCGGGGGCGAGCAGTACTTC CASSYAAGAGGEQYF
NA TRBJ1-5 NA TRBV19 TGTGCCAGTAGGGTCGCCGAAAATAGCAATCAGCCCCAGCATTTT CASRVAENSNQPQHF
once TRBJ2-5 TRBD2 TRBV7-9 TGTGCCAGCGGAGCGGGGGGTGAGACCCAGTACTTC CASGAGGETQYF
NA TRBJ2-1 NA TRBV9 TGTGCCAGCAGCGTAGGGTCTTCCTACAATGAGCAGTTCTTC CASSVGSSYNEQFF
NA TRBJ2-1 TRBD2 TRBV19 TGTGCCAGTAGTATTGAGTCTAGCGGGAGTATTAGCTCCTACAATGAGCAGTTCTTC CASSIESSGSISSYNEQFF
NA TRBJ1-2 TRBD1 TRBV6-1 TGTGCCAGCAGGGCCGGGGACAGGGTAATTAATGGCTACACCTTC CASRAGDRVINGYTF
NA TRBJ1-2 NA TRBV27 TGTGCCAGCAGTCCCTCCGAGACCTATGGCTACACCTTC CASSPSETYGYTF
NA TRBJ1-5 NA TRBV21-1 TGTGCCAGCACCACCCGGGACAGGGTTGACAATCAGCCCCAGCATTTT CASTTRDRVDNQPQHF
NA TRBJ1-2 TRBD1 TRBV7-8 TGTGCCAGCAGCGACAGATCCTCCGGGACAGGGGGCGACTATGGCTACACCTTC CASSDRSSGTGGDYGYTF
NA TRBJ2-1 NA TRBV5-1 TGCGCCAGCAGCTTAGCGACCCAGGGCTACAATGAGCAGTTCTTC CASSLATQGYNEQFF
NA TRBJ2-1 TRBD2 TRBV30 TGTGCCTGGACTAGCGGGAGCGGTACCTACAATGAGCAGTTCTTC CAWTSGSGTYNEQFF
NA TRBJ2-5 TRBD1 TRBV6-5 TGTGCCAGCAGCACAAATACAGGGGTCAGAGTGACCCAGTACTTC CASSTNTGVRVTQYF
NA TRBJ2-7 NA TRBV9 TGTGCCAGCAGCGTAGGTGGGGCCCCCTACGAGCAGTACTTC CASSVGGAPYEQYF
NA TRBJ2-7 NA TRBV9 TGTGCCAGCAGCGTAGGGGGAGGTCTCGAGCAGTACTTC CASSVGGGLEQYF
NA TRBJ1-1 TRBD1 TRBV19 TGTGCCAGTAGCGGATCGGGACAGGGGTCGACTGAAGCTTTCTTT CASSGSGQGSTEAFF
NA TRBJ2-3 NA TRBV19 TGTGCCAGCCTAGGCTTTAGGGATACGCAGTATTTT CASLGFRDTQYF
NA TRBJ1-5 NA TRBV6-5 TGTGCCAGCAGTAACGGAGGACAGAATCAGCCCCAGCATTTT CASSNGGQNQPQHF
NA TRBJ1-3 TRBD1 TRBV18 TGTGCCAGCTCACCATCGACAGGGGGACTCGATGGAAACACCATATATTTT CASSPSTGGLDGNTIYF
NA TRBJ2-5 TRBD1 TRBV30 TGTGCCTGGAGCGCGACAGGGCCAGAGACCCAGTACTTC CAWSATGPETQYF
NA TRBJ1-4 TRBD1 TRBV23-1 TGCGCCCAGGGGGCCGCCGTTAATGAAAAACTGTTTTTT CAQGAAVNEKLFF
NA TRBJ1-2 TRBD1 TRBV28 TGTGCCAGCAGGTCGGGACAGTATAACTATGGCTACACCTTC CASRSGQYNYGYTF
NA TRBJ2-3 NA TRBV12-5 TGTGCTAGTGCCCAGGGGTTTGGGGATACAGATACGCAGTATTTT CASAQGFGDTDTQYF
NA TRBJ2-5 NA TRBV2 TGTGCCAGCAACCCGGAACCCCAAGAGACCCAGTACTTC CASNPEPQETQYF
once TRBJ2-1 TRBD1 TRBV7-8 TGTGCCAGCAGCTTAGCTGAGGGACAGACATACAATGAGCAGTTCTTC CASSLAEGQTYNEQFF
NA TRBJ2-4 NA TRBV6-1 TGTGCCAGCAGTGAAACTAGGGGGTACATTCAGTACTTC CASSETRGYIQYF
NA TRBJ1-3 NA TRBV9 TGTGCCAGCAGCGACTCAGGGGTCTCTGGAAACACCATATATTTT CASSDSGVSGNTIYF
NA TRBJ2-6 NA TRBV7-2 TGTGCCAGCAGCTCGGCTGGGGGCATCTCTGGGGCCAACGTCCTGACTTTC CASSSAGGISGANVLTF
once TRBJ2-7 NA TRBV25-1 TGTGCCAGCAGACCCGGGACCGGCTACGAGCAGTACTTC CASRPGTGYEQYF
NA TRBJ2-1 TRBD2 TRBV27 TGTGCCTCTCGACGGGGGACTAGCGGACTGAGCTCCTACAATGAGCAGTTCTTC CASRRGTSGLSSYNEQFF
NA TRBJ2-7 NA TRBV5-5 TGTGCCAGCAGCTTGGCGGGGCGGGGCTCCTACGAGCAGTACTTC CASSLAGRGSYEQYF
NA TRBJ2-1 TRBD1 TRBV27 TGTGCCAGCCGGACAGGGCTCTCCTACAATGAGCAGTTCTTC CASRTGLSYNEQFF
NA TRBJ2-3 TRBD1 TRBV25-1 TGTGCCAGCAGTGCGGACAGGTTGGCCCCAGATACGCAGTATTTT CASSADRLAPDTQYF
NA TRBJ2-3 NA TRBV6-1 TGTGCCAGCAGTGACCGACAACCATTCGAGACCCGCGATACGCAGTATTTT CASSDRQPFETRDTQYF
NA TRBJ2-1 TRBD2 TRBV5-1 TGCGCCAGCAGCTTGGCCAGTATGAGCGGGGGTATCAGTAATGAGCAGTTCTTC CASSLASMSGGISNEQFF